These 26 T cell receptor beta chains came from one sample sequenced in a study of T cells in Graves' hyperthyroidism and ophthalmopathy (dated by TCRdb to about 2019). Libraries were prepared through multiplex PCR. Sequencer: Illumina HiSeq 2000. TCR beta CDR3 regions were amplified from RNA transcripts. For the first round of RT-PCR on the TCR CDR3, the HTBI primer set was used together with the Qiagen OneStep RT-PCR kit. In TCRdb, the public reads were trimmed at Q25 with fastp and aligned with MiXCR, with productive beta chains retained. Rows with a matching CDR3 protein are joined into one entry that keeps the most common DNA and genes. The table for this sample lists approximately 740,000 distinct CDR3 sequences; less than 15% of them were counted only once. The leading ten clones occupy roughly 10% of the sample. What was sequenced was blood. All receptors come from a woman aged 18-29 years with Graves' hyperthyroidism.

This clonotype turned up a few times. This chain links TRBV24-1 with TRBJ2-2; 8 bases match TRBD1. The CDR3 spans 16 residues. V lost 4 bases to trimming and J lost 2 bases; unmatched junction nucleotides: 5. The germline V gene encodes CDR1 KGHDR and CDR2 SFDVKD. CDR3 nucleotide sequence: TGTGCCACCAGTGACCCGGGACAGGCTAACACCGGGGAGCTGTTTTTT. This sequence encodes CATSDPGQANTGELFF.

Ten or more counts support this clonotype. The chain has TRBV3-1 and TRBJ2-1, with unresolved D. The CDR3 is 11 amino acids. Germline CDR1 LGHDT, CDR2 YNNKEL (reference sequence). V was cut by 1 base and J by 9 bases, with 4 bases left in between. Here the CDR3 DNA reads TGTGCCAGCAGCCAAGCGTCTGAGCAGTTCTTC. Protein sequence: CASSQASEQFF.

This clonotype showed up many times. This chain joins TRBV12-3 or TRBV12-4 and TRBJ2-1; 11 nucleotides line up with TRBD2. The CDR3 extends over 16 amino acids. V shed 3 bases, J shed 5 bases, and the junction held 6 bases outside the gene matches. The CDR3 spells CASSLWTGLADNEQFF. For the CDR3, the DNA is TGTGCCAGCAGTTTGTGGACGGGACTAGCGGACAATGAGCAGTTCTTC.

The chain uses TRBV6-1 and TRBJ2-2; weak D call: TRBD1 (6 bases). Trimming left V 4 bases short and J 6 bases short, with 12 bases between. Germline V gene sequence: CDR1 MNHNS, CDR2 SASEGT. The CDR3 totals 14 residues. This chain's CDR3 is CASSVGKGAGELFF. The CDR3 DNA reads as TGTGCCAGCAGTGTCGGCAAGGGGGCCGGGGAGCTGTTTTTT.

This clonotype was seen a handful of times. The chain couples TRBV24-1 to TRBJ2-3; 15 nucleotides agree with TRBD2. Germline V lookup: CDR1 KGHDR, CDR2 SFDVKD. CDR3 length: 21 amino acids. V lost 4 bases and J lost 0; bases outside the gene matches: 13. CDR3 sequence (DNA): TGTGCCACCAGTGACTTTGACGGACTAGCGGGAGGGCCCTCTAGCACAGATACGCAGTATTTT. Its protein is CATSDFDGLAGGPSSTDTQYF.

This clonotype was seen ten or more times. CDR3 residues: CASSTQPNTEAFF. The CDR3 DNA reads as TGTGCCAGCAGCACGCAGCCGAACACTGAAGCTTTCTTT. The chain recombines TRBV7-2 with TRBJ1-1; D is unresolved. Germline-derived CDR1 and CDR2 are SGHTA and FQGNSA. This CDR3 contains 13 residues. V lost 5 bases and J lost 1, with 8 bases in between.

In this sample, this clonotype turned up many times. V gene TRBV25-1 combines with J gene TRBJ2-5; D gene unclear. The V end was cut by 1 base, the J end by 3 bases, with 9 bases between. The V gene's germline CDR1 is MGHDK and CDR2 SYGVNS. The CDR3 covers 14 residues. CDR3 in DNA: TGTGCCAGCAGTGAATTCGAATTTGAAGAGACCCAGTACTTC. This translates into CASSEFEFEETQYF. Together with reference TRBV25-1 and TRBJ2-5, the CDR3 gives the full variable domain: EADIYQTPRYLVIGTGKKITLECSQTMGHDKMYWYQQDPGMELHLIHYSYGVNSTEKGDLSSESTVSRIRTEHFPLTLESARPSHTSQYLCASSEFEFEETQYFGPGTRLLVL.

This clonotype was counted ten times or more. This chain uses TRBV20-1 with TRBJ2-7; TRBD2 matches at 9 bases. With 0 bases clipped from V and 8 bases from J, the junction kept 8 bases outside the gene matches. The CDR3 totals 14 residues. CDR1 is DFQATT and CDR2 is SNEGSKA in the germline V gene (reference sequence). CDR3 amino acids: CSAREASGVGQQYF. The CDR3 nucleotides read TGCAGTGCTAGAGAGGCTAGCGGGGTCGGGCAGCAGTACTTC.

The table lists this clonotype with many counts. This chain links TRBV28 with TRBJ2-5; perhaps TRBD1 as D (5 bases). The CDR3 is 12 amino acids. The V end was cut by 6 bases, the J end by 5 bases, with 10 bases between. Germline lookup yields CDR1 MDHEN and CDR2 SYDVKM. CDR3 in amino acids: CASSQGQETQYF. The CDR3 DNA sequence: TGTGCCAGCAGCCAGGGTCAGGAGACCCAGTACTTC.

The table lists this clonotype with many counts. V and J are TRBV20-1 and TRBJ1-2; TRBD1 aligns across 9 bases. Germline CDR1 and CDR2: DFQATT and SNEGSKA (reference sequence). The V segment lost 1 base and the J segment 7 bases; nucleotides outside the gene matches: 10. The CDR3 is 15 amino acids. In DNA form, the CDR3 reads TGCAGTGCTAGAGGTAGAACAGGGGGCGCCGCTGGCTACACCTTC. Translation gives CSARGRTGGAAGYTF.

This clonotype came up many times. V is TRBV5-6 and J is TRBJ2-7, with D unclear. The V end was cut by 2 bases, the J end by 0 bases, with 9 bases between. This CDR3 is built from 14 residues. Germline CDR1 reads SGHDT; CDR2 reads YYEEEE. CDR3 region: CASSFGTASYEQYF. Written as DNA, the CDR3 is TGTGCCAGCAGCTTCGGCACCGCCTCCTACGAGCAGTACTTC.

Only a few counts were recorded for this clonotype. This CDR3 is CASSYYSATQYF. DNA for the CDR3: TGTGCCAGCAGTTACTACTCAGCTACGCAGTATTTT. The gene calls are TRBV6-2 or TRBV6-3 and TRBJ2-3, with D hard to call. V lost 1 base to trimming and J lost 8 bases, with 7 bases between them. The CDR3 spans 12 residues. Per the germline V gene, CDR1 is MNHEY and CDR2 is SVGEGT.

The chain joins TRBV4-1 to TRBJ1-1; maybe TRBD1 (5 bases). Trimming pared 5 bases from V and 5 bases from J, leaving 21 bases between. CDR3 length: 16 residues. Per germline, CDR1 MGHRA and CDR2 YSYEKL. CDR3 loop: CASSSPTGDPRTEAFF. CDR3 in DNA: TGCGCCAGCAGCTCCCCAACAGGCGACCCGAGAACTGAAGCTTTCTTT.

This clonotype was seen ten or more times. The DNA of the CDR3 is TGTGCCAGCAGTCGTAGGAGGAGTAGCGGGAGGGCCCTCCCCCCGAATGAGCAGTTCTTC. This encodes CASSRRRSSGRALPPNEQFF. This chain joins TRBV2 and TRBJ2-1; 11 bases are a match to TRBD2. After removal of 5 bases from V and 7 bases from J, the junction contained 22 bases not matched to a gene. Germline values: CDR1 SNHLY, CDR2 FYNNEI. The CDR3 totals 20 residues.

The sample holds one count of this clonotype. The CDR3 spells CASSSRVAGADTQYF. CDR3 nucleotides: TGTGCCAGCAGCTCAAGGGTAGCGGGAGCAGATACGCAGTATTTT. The chain couples TRBV7-2 to TRBJ2-3; 9 bases match TRBD2. In germline, CDR1 is SGHTA, CDR2 FQGNSA. The CDR3 extends over 15 amino acids. V lost 4 bases to trimming and J lost 4 bases; unmatched junction nucleotides: 6.

This clonotype was detected only a few times. This sequence joins TRBV7-9 and TRBJ1-4, with D possibly being TRBD1 (6 bases). Deletions cut 3 bases from V and 6 bases from J, with 17 bases between. This CDR3 region has 16 residues. CDR1 and CDR2 (germline): SEHNR, FQNEAQ (reference sequence). DNA of the CDR3: TGTGCCAGCAGCTTTCCGCGAGAGGGGGTTTATGAAAAACTGTTTTTT. Its protein is CASSFPREGVYEKLFF.

The genes are TRBV10-2 and TRBJ1-5; no firm D call. CDR1 and CDR2 (germline): WSHSY, SAAADI. Trimming stripped 4 bases from V and 3 bases from J, with 7 bases between. The CDR3 consists of 13 residues. The CDR3 reads CASSGQHNQPQHF. In DNA form, the CDR3 reads TGCGCCAGCAGTGGCCAGCACAATCAGCCCCAGCATTTT.

The chain uses TRBV12-3 or TRBV12-4 and TRBJ2-3, with TRBD2 matching over 9 bases. CDR3 length equals 14 residues. The V and J ends lost 5 bases and 8 bases, in that order; junction bases with no gene match: 8. CDR3 sequence reads: CASSPLTAGGTQYF. The CDR3 coding sequence is TGTGCCAGCAGTCCCCTCACAGCGGGAGGTACGCAGTATTTT.

This clonotype was detected a few times. The J gene is TRBJ1-5, the V gene TRBV6-2 or TRBV6-3, with D maybe TRBD1 (6 bases). The V end lost 7 bases, the J end lost 7 bases, and 23 bases lay between the germline ends. The germline gives CDR1 MNHEY, CDR2 SVGEGT. The CDR3 consists of 16 residues. This CDR3 reads CASIKVVDRKRQPQHF. The DNA of the CDR3 is TGTGCCAGCATTAAAGTGGTCGACAGGAAGAGACAGCCCCAGCATTTT.

In its sample, this clonotype was seen many times. This sequence joins TRBV28 and TRBJ2-1; D ambiguous. V lost 6 bases, J lost 0 bases, and 12 bases lay in between. CDR3 length equals 15 residues. Germline CDR1 reads MDHEN; CDR2 reads SYDVKM. CDR3: CASRILRSSYNEQFF. In DNA form, the CDR3 reads TGTGCCAGCAGAATACTAAGGAGCTCCTACAATGAGCAGTTCTTC.

This clonotype was counted a few times. The chain uses TRBV18 and TRBJ2-5; TRBD2 agrees at 7 bases. After removal of 6 bases from V and 5 bases from J, the junction contained 15 bases not matched to a gene. CDR1 KGHSH and CDR2 LQKENI come from the germline V gene. The CDR3 runs to 16 residues. This CDR3 is CASSTGTTISKETQYF. The DNA of the CDR3 is TGTGCCAGCTCGACCGGGACTACAATTTCAAAGGAGACCCAGTACTTC. Drawing the rest from reference TRBV18 and TRBJ2-5, the complete variable domain is NAGVMQNPRHLVRRRGQEARLRCSPMKGHSHVYWYRQLPEEGLKFMVYLQKENIIDESGMPKERFSAEFPKEGPSILRIQQVVRGDSAAYFCASSTGTTISKETQYFGPGTRLLVL.

In this sample, this clonotype turned up a few times. The rearrangement uses TRBV10-1 and TRBJ2-7; the match to TRBD1 covers 10 bases. Germline-derived CDR1 and CDR2 are WNHNN and SYGVQD (reference sequence). The CDR3 spans 13 residues. Trimming took 9 bases from V and 5 from J; bases not matched to a gene: 7. Here the CDR3 DNA reads TGCGCCAGACCCGGGACAGGGGTAAACGAGCAGTACTTC. Translation: CARPGTGVNEQYF.

This clonotype was observed at least ten times. The chain joins TRBV27 to TRBJ1-2; the D is unclear. With 3 bases removed from V and 4 bases from J, the gap between germline ends came to 12 bases. CDR3 length equals 14 residues. CDR1 is MNHEY, CDR2 SMNVEV, per germline (reference sequence). The CDR3: CASSFAAEVYGYTF. The CDR3 region has the DNA TGTGCCAGCAGTTTCGCAGCAGAGGTCTATGGCTACACCTTC.

This clonotype was seen ten or more times. The chain has TRBV20-1 and TRBJ1-1; D may be TRBD1 (6 bases). Germline CDR1 and CDR2: DFQATT and SNEGSKA (reference sequence). Trimming removed 6 bases at V and 9 bases at J, with 20 bases between. The CDR3 spans 13 residues. In DNA form, the CDR3 reads TGCAGTGCCACTACGTGGGGGCTAGGGAAAGCTTTCTTT. Protein: CSATTWGLGKAFF.

This clonotype was found a few times. The V call is TRBV14, the J call TRBJ1-1; unclear D gene. With 4 bases removed from V and 2 bases from J, the gap between germline ends came to 14 bases. The CDR3 loop spans 15 amino acids. From germline, CDR1 is SGHDN and CDR2 FVKESK. CDR3 in amino acids: CASSPLSGPNTEAFF. DNA of the CDR3: TGTGCCAGCAGCCCACTCTCCGGGCCAAACACTGAAGCTTTCTTT.

This clonotype was seen at least ten times. The chain combines TRBV28 with TRBJ2-7; possible D gene TRBD2, 5 bases. With 7 bases removed from V and 2 bases from J, the gap between germline ends came to 27 bases. CDR3 size: 18 residues. Germline lookup yields CDR1 MDHEN and CDR2 SYDVKM. CDR3 DNA sequence: TGTGCCAGCATAGGACTCCCCCTCTCTCCTACGGGGACCTACGAGCAGTACTTC. Protein sequence: CASIGLPLSPTGTYEQYF. Based on the CDR3 plus reference TRBV28 and TRBJ2-7, the full variable domain is DVKVTQSSRYLVKRTGEKVFLECVQDMDHENMFWYRQDPGLGLRLIYFSYDVKMKEKGDIPEGYSVSREKKERFSLILESASTNQTSMYLCASIGLPLSPTGTYEQYFGPGTRLTVT.